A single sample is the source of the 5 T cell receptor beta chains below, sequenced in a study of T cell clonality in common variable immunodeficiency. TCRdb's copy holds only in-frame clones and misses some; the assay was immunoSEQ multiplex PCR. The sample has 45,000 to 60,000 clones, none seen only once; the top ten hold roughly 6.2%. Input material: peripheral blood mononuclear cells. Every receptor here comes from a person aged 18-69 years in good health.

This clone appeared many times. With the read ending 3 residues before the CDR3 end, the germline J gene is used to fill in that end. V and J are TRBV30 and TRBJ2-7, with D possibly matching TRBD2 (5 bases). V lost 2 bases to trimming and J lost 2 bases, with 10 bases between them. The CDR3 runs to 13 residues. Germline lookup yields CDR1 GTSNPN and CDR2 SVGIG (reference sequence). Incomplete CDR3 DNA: TGTGCCTGGAGTCGAAGCGGACCCTACGAG. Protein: CAWSRSGPYE. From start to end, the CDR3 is CAWSRSGPYEQYF.

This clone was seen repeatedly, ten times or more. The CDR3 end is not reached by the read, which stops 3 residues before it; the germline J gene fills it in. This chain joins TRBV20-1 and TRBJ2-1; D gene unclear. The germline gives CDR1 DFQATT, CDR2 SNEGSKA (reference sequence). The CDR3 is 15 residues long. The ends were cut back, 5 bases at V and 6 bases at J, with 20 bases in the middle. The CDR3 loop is CSASDTFWAINEQFF. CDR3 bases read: TGCAGTGCTTCCGATACCTTTTGGGCCATCAATGAG.

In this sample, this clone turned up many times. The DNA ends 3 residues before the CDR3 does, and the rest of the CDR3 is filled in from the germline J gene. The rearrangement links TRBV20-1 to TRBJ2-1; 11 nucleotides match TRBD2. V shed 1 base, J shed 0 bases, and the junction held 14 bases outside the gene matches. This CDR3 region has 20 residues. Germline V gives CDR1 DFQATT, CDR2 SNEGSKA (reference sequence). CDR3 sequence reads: CSARVGLAGGLRSSYNEQFF. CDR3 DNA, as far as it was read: TGCAGTGCTAGAGTAGGATTAGCGGGGGGGCTACGTAGCTCCTACAATGAG.

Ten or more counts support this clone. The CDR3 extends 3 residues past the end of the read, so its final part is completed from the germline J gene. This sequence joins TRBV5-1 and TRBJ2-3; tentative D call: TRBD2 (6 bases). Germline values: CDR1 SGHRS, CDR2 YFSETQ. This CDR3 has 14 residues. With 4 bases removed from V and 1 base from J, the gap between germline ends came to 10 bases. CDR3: CASSHGTRTDTQYF. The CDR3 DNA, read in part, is TGCGCCAGCAGCCACGGGACTCGCACAGATACG.

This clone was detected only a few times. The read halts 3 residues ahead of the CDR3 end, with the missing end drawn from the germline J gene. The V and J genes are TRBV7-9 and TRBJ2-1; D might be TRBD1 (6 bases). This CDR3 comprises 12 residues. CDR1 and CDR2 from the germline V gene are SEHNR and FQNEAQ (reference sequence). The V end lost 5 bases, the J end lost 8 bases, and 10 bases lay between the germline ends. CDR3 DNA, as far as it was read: TGTGCCAGCAGCCCAGAGGGGGATGAG. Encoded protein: CASSPEGDE. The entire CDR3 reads CASSPEGDEQFF.